This TCR beta chain was retrieved from a study of blood T cell repertoires in COVID-19. The CDR3 runs 15 residues. Trimming cost V 3 bases and J 1 base, with 9 bases left between them. CDR1 and CDR2 from the germline V gene are KGHDR and SFDVKD. Clones were sequenced by immunoSEQ multiplex PCR, and TCRdb holds only the in-frame ones, with some missing. The sample carries roughly 190,000 clones, under 90% recorded once. This clonotype was sampled from a human donor in a cohort sampled during active COVID-19. The sequenced sample was peripheral blood. The chain uses TRBV24-1 and TRBJ2-1; the D gene is possibly TRBD1 (6 bases). Here the CDR3 DNA reads TGTGCCACCAGTGATATGGACAGTTCCTACAATGAGCAGTTCTTC. Protein product: CATSDMDSSYNEQFF.